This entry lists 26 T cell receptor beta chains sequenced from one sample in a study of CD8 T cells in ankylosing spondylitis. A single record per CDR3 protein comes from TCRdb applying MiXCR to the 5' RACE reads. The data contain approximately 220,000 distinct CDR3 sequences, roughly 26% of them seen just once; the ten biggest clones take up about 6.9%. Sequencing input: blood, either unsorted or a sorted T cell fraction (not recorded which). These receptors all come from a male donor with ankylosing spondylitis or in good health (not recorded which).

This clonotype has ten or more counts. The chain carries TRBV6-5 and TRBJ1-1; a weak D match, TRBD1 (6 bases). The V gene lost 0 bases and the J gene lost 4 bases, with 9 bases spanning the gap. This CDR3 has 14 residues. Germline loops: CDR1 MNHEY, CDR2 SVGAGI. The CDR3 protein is CASSYSTGFTEAFF. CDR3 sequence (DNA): TGTGCCAGCAGTTACTCCACAGGGTTCACTGAAGCTTTCTTT.

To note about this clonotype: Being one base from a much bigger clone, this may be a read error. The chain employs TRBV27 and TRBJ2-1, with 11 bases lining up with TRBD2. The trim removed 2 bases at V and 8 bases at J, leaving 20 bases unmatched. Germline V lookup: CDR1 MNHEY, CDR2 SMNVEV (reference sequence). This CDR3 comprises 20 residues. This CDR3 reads CASSLNGPAPSSGRRDEQFF. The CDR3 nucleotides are TGTGCCAGCAGTTTAAATGGCCCGGCACCCTCTAGCGGGAGGCGCGATGAGCAGTTCTTC.

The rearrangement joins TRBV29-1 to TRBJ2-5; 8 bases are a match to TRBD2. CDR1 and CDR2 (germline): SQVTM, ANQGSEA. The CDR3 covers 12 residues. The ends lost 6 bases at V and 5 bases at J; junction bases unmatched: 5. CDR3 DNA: TGCAGCGTCAAACTAGCGGTGGAGACCCAGTACTTC. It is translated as CSVKLAVETQYF.

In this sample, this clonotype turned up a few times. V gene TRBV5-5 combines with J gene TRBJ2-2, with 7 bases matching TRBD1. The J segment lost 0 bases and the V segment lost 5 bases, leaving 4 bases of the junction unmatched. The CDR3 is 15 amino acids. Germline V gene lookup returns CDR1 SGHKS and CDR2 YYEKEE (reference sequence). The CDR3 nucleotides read TGTGCCAGCAGTTCCGGGACAGCGAACACCGGGGAGCTGTTTTTT. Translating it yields CASSSGTANTGELFF. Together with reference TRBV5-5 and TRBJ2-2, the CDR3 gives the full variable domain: DAGVTQSPTHLIKTRGQQVTLRCSPISGHKSVSWYQQVLGQGPQFIFQYYEKEERGRGNFPDRFSARQFPNYSSELNVNALLLGDSALYLCASSSGTANTGELFFGEGSRLTVL.

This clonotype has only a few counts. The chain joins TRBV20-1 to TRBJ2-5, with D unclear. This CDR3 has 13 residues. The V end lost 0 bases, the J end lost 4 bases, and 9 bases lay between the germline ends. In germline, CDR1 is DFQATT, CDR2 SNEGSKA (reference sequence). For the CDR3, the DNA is TGCAGTGCTAGAGATTCCGGGCCAGAGACCCAGTACTTC. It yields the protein CSARDSGPETQYF.

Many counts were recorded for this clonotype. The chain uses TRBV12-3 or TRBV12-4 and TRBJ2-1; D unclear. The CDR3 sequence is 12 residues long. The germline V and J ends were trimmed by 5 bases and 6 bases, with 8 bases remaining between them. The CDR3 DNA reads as TGTGCCAGCAGTACCGAGACCAATGAGCAGTTCTTC. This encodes CASSTETNEQFF.

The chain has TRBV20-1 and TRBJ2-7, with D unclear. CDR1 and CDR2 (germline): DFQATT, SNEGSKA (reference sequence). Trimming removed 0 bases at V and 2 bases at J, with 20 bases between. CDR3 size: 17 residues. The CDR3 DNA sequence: TGCAGTGCTAGAGATCTGCGCAGGCTGAATCGAACCTACGAGCAGTACTTC. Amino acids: CSARDLRRLNRTYEQYF.

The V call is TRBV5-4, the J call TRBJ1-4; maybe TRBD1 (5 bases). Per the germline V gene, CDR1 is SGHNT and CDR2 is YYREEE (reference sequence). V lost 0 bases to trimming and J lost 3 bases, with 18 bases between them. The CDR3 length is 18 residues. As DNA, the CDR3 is TGTGCCAGCAGCTTGGGAGGTTCGCGTGGGGCGGCTAATGAAAAACTGTTTTTT. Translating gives CASSLGGSRGAANEKLFF.

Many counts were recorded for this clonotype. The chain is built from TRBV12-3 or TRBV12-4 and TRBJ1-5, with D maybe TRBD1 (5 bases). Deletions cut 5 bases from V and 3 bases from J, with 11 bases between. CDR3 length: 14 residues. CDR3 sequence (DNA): TGTGCCAGCAGTCCCGGGGACCACAATCAGCCCCAGCATTTT. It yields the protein CASSPGDHNQPQHF.

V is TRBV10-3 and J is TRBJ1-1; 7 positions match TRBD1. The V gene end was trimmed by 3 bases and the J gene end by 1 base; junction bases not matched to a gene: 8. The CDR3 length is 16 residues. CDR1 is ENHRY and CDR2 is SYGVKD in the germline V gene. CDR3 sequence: CAISDYAGQANTEAFF. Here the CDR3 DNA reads TGTGCCATCAGTGATTACGCCGGACAGGCGAACACTGAAGCTTTCTTT.

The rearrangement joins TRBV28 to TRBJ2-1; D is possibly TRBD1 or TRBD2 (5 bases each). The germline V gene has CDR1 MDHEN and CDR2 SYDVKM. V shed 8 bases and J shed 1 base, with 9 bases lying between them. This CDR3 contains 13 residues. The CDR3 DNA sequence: TGTGCCAGCCGGGGCAGGTCCTACAATGAGCAGTTCTTC. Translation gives CASRGRSYNEQFF.

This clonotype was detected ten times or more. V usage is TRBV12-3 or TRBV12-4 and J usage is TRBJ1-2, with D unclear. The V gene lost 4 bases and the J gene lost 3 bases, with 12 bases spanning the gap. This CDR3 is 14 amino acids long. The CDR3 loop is CASSSRPGYYGYTF. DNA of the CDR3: TGTGCCAGCAGTTCGAGACCGGGCTACTATGGCTACACCTTC.

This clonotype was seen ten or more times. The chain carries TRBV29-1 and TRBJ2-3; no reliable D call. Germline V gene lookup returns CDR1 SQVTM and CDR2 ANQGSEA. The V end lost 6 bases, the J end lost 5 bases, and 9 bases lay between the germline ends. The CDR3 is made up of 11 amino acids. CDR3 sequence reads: CSVAEEDTQYF. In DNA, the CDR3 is TGCAGCGTCGCAGAGGAAGATACGCAGTATTTT.

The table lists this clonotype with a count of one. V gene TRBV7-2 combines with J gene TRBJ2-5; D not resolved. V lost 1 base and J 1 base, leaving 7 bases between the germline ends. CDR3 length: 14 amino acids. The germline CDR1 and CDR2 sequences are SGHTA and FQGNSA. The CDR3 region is CASSLGWAQETQYF. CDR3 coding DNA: TGTGCCAGCAGCTTAGGTTGGGCCCAAGAGACCCAGTACTTC.

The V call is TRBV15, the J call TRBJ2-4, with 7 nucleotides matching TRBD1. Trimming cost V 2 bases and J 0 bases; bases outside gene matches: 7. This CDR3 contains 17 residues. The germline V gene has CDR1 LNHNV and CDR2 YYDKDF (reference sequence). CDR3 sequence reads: CATSRSTGEGAKNIQYF. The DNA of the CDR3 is TGTGCCACCAGCAGAAGCACAGGGGAAGGAGCCAAAAACATTCAGTACTTC.

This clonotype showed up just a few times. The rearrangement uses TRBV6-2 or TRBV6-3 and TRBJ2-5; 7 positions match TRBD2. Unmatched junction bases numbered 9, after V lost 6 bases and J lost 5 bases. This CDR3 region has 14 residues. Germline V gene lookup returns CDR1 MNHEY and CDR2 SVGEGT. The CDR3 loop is CASRRTREFETQYF. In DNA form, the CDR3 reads TGTGCCAGCAGGAGGACTAGGGAATTTGAGACCCAGTACTTC.

This CDR3 is CASSLYGYEQYF. CDR3 bases: TGTGCCAGCAGTTTATACGGGTACGAGCAGTACTTC. V usage is TRBV12-3 or TRBV12-4 and J usage is TRBJ2-7; D unresolved. V was clipped by 2 bases and J by 4 bases, with 6 bases between them. The CDR3 runs to 12 residues.

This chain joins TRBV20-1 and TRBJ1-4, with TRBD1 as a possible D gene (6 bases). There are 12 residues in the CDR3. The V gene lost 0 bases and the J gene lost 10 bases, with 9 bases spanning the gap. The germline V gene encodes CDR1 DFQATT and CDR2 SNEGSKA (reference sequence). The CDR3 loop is CSAREQGGKLFF. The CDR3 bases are TGCAGTGCTAGAGAACAGGGAGGAAAACTGTTTTTT.

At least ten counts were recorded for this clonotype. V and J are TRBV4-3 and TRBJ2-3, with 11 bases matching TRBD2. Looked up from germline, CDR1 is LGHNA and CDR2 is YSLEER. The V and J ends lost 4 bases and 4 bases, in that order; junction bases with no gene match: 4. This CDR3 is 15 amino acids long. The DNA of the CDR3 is TGCGCCAGCAGCCCGACTAGCGGGACACCAGATACGCAGTATTTT. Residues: CASSPTSGTPDTQYF.

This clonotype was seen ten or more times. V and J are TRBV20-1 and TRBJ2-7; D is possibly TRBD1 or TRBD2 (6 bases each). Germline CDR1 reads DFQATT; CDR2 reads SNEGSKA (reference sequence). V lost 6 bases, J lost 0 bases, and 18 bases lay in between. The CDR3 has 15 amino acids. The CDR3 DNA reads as TGCAGTGCGTCATGGGGGGCTACGAGCTCCTACGAGCAGTACTTC. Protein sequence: CSASWGATSSYEQYF.

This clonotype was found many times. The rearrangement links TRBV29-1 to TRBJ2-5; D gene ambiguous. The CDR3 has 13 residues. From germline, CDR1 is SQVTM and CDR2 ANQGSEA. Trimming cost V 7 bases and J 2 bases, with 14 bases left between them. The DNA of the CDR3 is TGCAGCGCCTCCGGAGAGACGCAAGAGACCCAGTACTTC. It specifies CSASGETQETQYF. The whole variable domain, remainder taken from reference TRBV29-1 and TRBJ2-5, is SAVISQKPSRDICQRGTSLTIQCQVDSQVTMMFWYRQQPGQSLTLIATANQGSEATYESGFVIDKFPISRPNLTFSTLTVSNMSPEDSSIYLCSASGETQETQYFGPGTRLLVL.

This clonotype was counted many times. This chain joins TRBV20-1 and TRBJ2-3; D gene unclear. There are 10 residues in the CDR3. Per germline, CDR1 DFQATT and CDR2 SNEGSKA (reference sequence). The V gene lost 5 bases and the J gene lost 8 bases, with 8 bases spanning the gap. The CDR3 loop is CSASQVTQYF. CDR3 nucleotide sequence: TGCAGTGCTTCCCAGGTTACGCAGTATTTT.

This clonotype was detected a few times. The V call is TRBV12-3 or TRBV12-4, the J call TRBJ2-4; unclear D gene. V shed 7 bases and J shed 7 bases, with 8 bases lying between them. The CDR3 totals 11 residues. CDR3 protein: CASTLGNIQYF. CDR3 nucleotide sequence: TGTGCCAGCACACTCGGGAACATTCAGTACTTC.

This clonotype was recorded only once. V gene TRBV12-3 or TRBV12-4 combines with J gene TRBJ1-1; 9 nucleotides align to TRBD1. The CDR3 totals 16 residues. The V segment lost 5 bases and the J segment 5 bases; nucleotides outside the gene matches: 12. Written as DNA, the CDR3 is TGTGCCAGCAGTCTAGGGACAGGGCCCCGAGGGACTGAAGCTTTCTTT. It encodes CASSLGTGPRGTEAFF.

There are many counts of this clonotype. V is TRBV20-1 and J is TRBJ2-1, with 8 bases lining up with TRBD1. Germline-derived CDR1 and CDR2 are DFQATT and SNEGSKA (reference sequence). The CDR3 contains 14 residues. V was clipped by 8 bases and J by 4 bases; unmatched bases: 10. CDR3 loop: CSFPMGQEYNEQFF. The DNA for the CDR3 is TGCAGTTTCCCCATGGGACAGGAATACAATGAGCAGTTCTTC.

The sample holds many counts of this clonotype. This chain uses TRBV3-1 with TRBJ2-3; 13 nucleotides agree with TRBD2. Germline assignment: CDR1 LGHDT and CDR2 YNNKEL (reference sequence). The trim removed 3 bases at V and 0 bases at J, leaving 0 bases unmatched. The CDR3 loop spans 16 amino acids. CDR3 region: CASSQGLAGSTDTQYF. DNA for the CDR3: TGTGCCAGCAGCCAGGGACTAGCGGGGAGCACAGATACGCAGTATTTT.